This T cell receptor (beta chain) was observed in a study of human T cells and chemical hapten exposure. TCRdb used MiXCR to reprocess the RACE reads, holding one entry per CDR3 protein. The sample records fewer than 40,000 distinct CDR3 sequences, 12% being singletons. As to time point: patch test 3, about 24 weeks after DPC sensitization. Treatment: therapeutic diphenylcyclopropenone sensitization with weekly scalp DPC. The starting material, unfractionated whole blood, was used for total RNA extraction. V shed 3 bases, J shed 5 bases, and the junction held 6 bases outside the gene matches. The CDR3 is 14 residues long. The V gene's germline CDR1 is KGHSH and CDR2 LQKENI.

The chain recombines TRBV18 with TRBJ2-5; TRBD2 agrees at 7 bases. The receptor's source is a middle-aged woman with alopecia areata. Some clones in this sample may be carry-over from other donors' samples. The input for sequencing was whole blood, taken in connection with sensitization to the hapten diphenylcyclopropenone (DPC). Written as DNA, the CDR3 is TGTGCCAGCTCACCCGGACTAGTCGGGGAGACCCAGTACTTC. Translated: CASSPGLVGETQYF.